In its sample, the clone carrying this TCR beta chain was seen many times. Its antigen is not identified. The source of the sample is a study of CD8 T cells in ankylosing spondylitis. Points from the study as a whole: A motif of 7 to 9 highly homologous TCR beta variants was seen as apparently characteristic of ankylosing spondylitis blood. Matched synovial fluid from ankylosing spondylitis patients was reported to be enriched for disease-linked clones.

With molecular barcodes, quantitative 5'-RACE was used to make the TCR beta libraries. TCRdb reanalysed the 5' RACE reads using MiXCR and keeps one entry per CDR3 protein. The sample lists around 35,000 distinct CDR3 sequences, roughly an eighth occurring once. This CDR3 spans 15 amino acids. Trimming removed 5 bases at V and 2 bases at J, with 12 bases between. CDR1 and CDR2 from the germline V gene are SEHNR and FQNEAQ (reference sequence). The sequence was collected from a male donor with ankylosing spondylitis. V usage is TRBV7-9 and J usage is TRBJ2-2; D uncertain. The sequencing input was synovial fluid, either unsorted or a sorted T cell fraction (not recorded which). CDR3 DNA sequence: TGTGCCAGCAGCGACACCCTCCGTAACACCGGGGAGCTGTTTTTT. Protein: CASSDTLRNTGELFF.